This entry concerns a single T cell receptor beta chain. These data originate in a study of cytomegalovirus exposure and HLA in healthy donors. This CDR3 is built from 17 residues. Germline V gene lookup returns CDR1 SGHTA and CDR2 FQGNSA. Trimming left V 5 bases short and J 6 bases short, with 25 bases between. Primers: 60 Vbeta forward and 13 Jbeta reverse. Repertoires were generated with immunoSEQ multiplex PCR, while TCRdb's copy carries only in-frame clones and drops some. The repertoire includes just over 65,000 clones, more than 80% of them detected once, and around 7% sits in the top ten. The chain is built from TRBV7-2 and TRBJ1-2, with a possible D match to TRBD1 (6 bases). The source is a human donor in good health. Sequencing was performed on PBMCs. The CDR3 coding sequence is TGTGCCAGCAGCCAAAGGATGGACGCCGGACAGACCCATGGCTACACCTTC. Translated: CASSQRMDAGQTHGYTF. The full variable domain, with the rest looked up from reference TRBV7-2 and TRBJ1-2, is GAGVSQSPSNKVTEKGKDVELRCDPISGHTALYWYRQSLGQGLEFLIYFQGNSAPDKSGLPSDRFSAERTGGSVSTLTIQRTQQEDSAVYLCASSQRMDAGQTHGYTFGSGTRLTVV.